These 16 T cell receptor beta chains were sequenced from one sample in a study of OX40 agonist ivuxolimab in advanced cancers. Libraries were constructed by the immunoSEQ multiplex PCR assay. TCRdb holds this immuneACCESS table with in-frame rearrangements only. Some clones are missing; in checked studies, unresolved V genes explain under half, and the rest has no known cause. The table for this sample lists approximately 40,000 clones; 90% of them were counted only once. The ten biggest clones cover around 6% of the sample. Sequences were derived from CD4+ or CD8+ T cells sorted from blood, sampled in a trial of the OX40 agonist ivuxolimab. The receptors were sampled from an adult with an advanced solid tumor such as melanoma, head and neck, liver or kidney cancer.

This sequence joins TRBV10-1 and TRBJ2-7; perhaps TRBD1 as D (5 bases). V was clipped by 5 bases and J by 4 bases, with 12 bases between them. Germline CDR1 WNHNN, CDR2 SYGVQD (reference sequence). The CDR3 covers 13 residues. The CDR3 DNA is TGCGCCAGCAGTAGGGGCGTGGGGTACGAGCAGTACTTC. Protein product: CASSRGVGYEQYF.

The rearrangement joins TRBV2 to TRBJ2-7, with 7 bases that match TRBD2. V trimming: 8 bases; J trimming: 3 bases; junction bases outside the gene matches: 7. There are 13 residues in the CDR3. Germline assignment: CDR1 SNHLY and CDR2 FYNNEI. The CDR3 DNA reads as TGTGCCAGCGCGGCTAGCGGTTACTACGAGCAGTACTTC. Its protein is CASAASGYYEQYF.

The gene calls are TRBV5-4 and TRBJ1-2; D remains ambiguous. Germline V lookup: CDR1 SGHNT, CDR2 YYREEE (reference sequence). The CDR3 is made up of 13 amino acids. V shed 1 base and J shed 8 bases, with 12 bases lying between them. CDR3 sequence: CASSLITLRGYTF. The CDR3 region has the DNA TGTGCCAGCAGCTTGATCACCTTGAGGGGCTACACCTTC. Using reference TRBV5-4 and TRBJ1-2 for the parts outside the CDR3, the full variable domain is ETGVTQSPTHLIKTRGQQVTLRCSSQSGHNTVSWYQQALGQGPQFIFQYYREEENGRGNFPPRFSGLQFPNYSSELNVNALELDDSALYLCASSLITLRGYTFGSGTRLTVV.

This chain links TRBV7-9 with TRBJ2-7; perhaps TRBD2 as D (5 bases). The CDR3 runs 16 residues. V was shortened by 1 base and J by 2 bases, with 15 bases between the two germline ends. Germline V gene sequence: CDR1 SEHNR, CDR2 FQNEAQ (reference sequence). The DNA of the CDR3 is TGTGCCAGCAGCTTAGGCGGGCGGGCCACCCCCTACGAGCAGTACTTC. Translation gives CASSLGGRATPYEQYF. The entire variable domain, with the rest obtained from reference TRBV7-9 and TRBJ2-7, is as follows: DTGVSQNPRHKITKRGQNVTFRCDPISEHNRLYWYRQTLGQGPEFLTYFQNEAQLEKSRLLSDRFSAERPKGSFSTLEIQRTEQGDSAMYLCASSLGGRATPYEQYFGPGTRLTVT.

V is TRBV20-1 and J is TRBJ2-7; D is uncertain. This CDR3 comprises 10 residues. The germline V gene encodes CDR1 DFQATT and CDR2 SNEGSKA (reference sequence). V gave up 5 bases and J gave up 3 bases, with 5 bases separating them. In nucleotides, the CDR3 is TGCAGTGCTCCCTACTACGAGCAGTACTTC. Its translation: CSAPYYEQYF.

V gene TRBV6-5 combines with J gene TRBJ2-1; 10 bases are a match to TRBD1. The CDR3 runs 15 residues. V trimming: 4 bases; J trimming: 5 bases; junction bases outside the gene matches: 5. Germline V gene sequence: CDR1 MNHEY, CDR2 SVGAGI. The DNA for the CDR3 is TGTGCCAGCAGTTTGGGGGACAGGGGCCACAATGAGCAGTTCTTC. It is translated as CASSLGDRGHNEQFF.

The rearrangement uses TRBV28 and TRBJ1-6; D may be TRBD1 (6 bases). Germline CDR1 is MDHEN and CDR2 is SYDVKM. This CDR3 is built from 14 residues. Trimming removed 7 bases at V and 8 bases at J, with 15 bases between. In DNA, the CDR3 is TGTGCCAGCACTCTACAGGGAGGGGATTCACCCCTCCACTTT. Protein sequence: CASTLQGGDSPLHF.

The chain combines TRBV2 with TRBJ2-3; D remains ambiguous. Trimming cost V 7 bases and J 0 bases, with 2 bases left between them. The CDR3 is made up of 11 amino acids. The germline V gene has CDR1 SNHLY and CDR2 FYNNEI. The DNA for the CDR3 is TGTGCCAGCACTAGCACAGATACGCAGTATTTT. Residues: CASTSTDTQYF. The variable domain in full, completed from reference TRBV2 and TRBJ2-3, reads EPEVTQTPSHQVTQMGQEVILRCVPISNHLYFYWYRQILGQKVEFLVSFYNNEISEKSEIFDDQFSVERPDGSNFTLKIRSTKLEDSAMYFCASTSTDTQYFGPGTRLTVL.

The chain has TRBV27 and TRBJ1-5; tentatively, D is TRBD1 (5 bases). There are 12 residues in the CDR3. The V end lost 0 bases, the J end lost 13 bases, and 10 bases lay between the germline ends. Germline CDR1 MNHEY, CDR2 SMNVEV (reference sequence). The CDR3 sequence: CASSLSTGPQHF. CDR3 in DNA: TGTGCCAGCAGTTTATCAACGGGGCCACAGCATTTT.

This chain links TRBV7-2 with TRBJ2-7, with D unresolved. V shed 4 bases and J shed 5 bases, with 15 bases lying between them. Germline V lookup: CDR1 SGHTA, CDR2 FQGNSA. The CDR3 runs to 14 residues. CDR3 region: CASSSQGYYDEQYF. CDR3 nucleotide sequence: TGTGCCAGCAGCTCCCAAGGGTATTACGACGAGCAGTACTTC.

The rearrangement uses TRBV7-9 and TRBJ1-1, with D possibly being TRBD1 (5 bases). Germline CDR1 reads SEHNR; CDR2 reads FQNEAQ (reference sequence). Between the trimmed V and J ends, which lost 1 base and 4 bases, there was a span of 10 bases. This CDR3 has 14 amino acids. This CDR3 reads CASSLDGRATEAFF. CDR3 DNA sequence: TGTGCCAGCAGCTTAGATGGCAGGGCCACTGAAGCTTTCTTT.

The J gene is TRBJ2-7, the V gene TRBV6-6; 7 nucleotides match TRBD2. Germline V gene lookup returns CDR1 MNHNY and CDR2 SVGAGI (reference sequence). V lost 4 bases to trimming and J lost 5 bases; unmatched junction nucleotides: 11. This CDR3 contains 15 residues. CDR3 in DNA: TGTGCCAGCAGTTTCTCCGCTACTAGCGCTAACGAGCAGTACTTC. It specifies CASSFSATSANEQYF.

The CDR3 bases are TGTGCCAGCAGCCCCGACAGGGCCACAGATACGCAGTATTTT. This translates into CASSPDRATDTQYF. The rearrangement joins TRBV7-2 to TRBJ2-3; 7 positions agree with TRBD1. CDR1 is SGHTA and CDR2 is FQGNSA in the germline V gene. This CDR3 comprises 14 residues. With V trimmed by 5 bases and J by 2 bases, 4 bases remained unmatched.

This clone was detected only once. This chain connects TRBV9 to TRBJ2-7; a weak D match, TRBD2 (5 bases). CDR1 SGDLS and CDR2 YYNGEE come from the germline V gene. The CDR3 length is 13 residues. Trimming took off 7 bases at V and 5 bases at J, with 16 bases between the two ends. CDR3 nucleotide sequence: TGTGCCAGCCAGAGGGCAGATAACCACGAGCAGTACTTC. Its translation is CASQRADNHEQYF.

This clone was picked up one time. This chain links TRBV7-9 with TRBJ2-5; D could derive from TRBD1 or TRBD2 (5 bases each). V lost 4 bases, J lost 2 bases, and 14 bases lay in between. The CDR3 is 15 amino acids. Germline V lookup: CDR1 SEHNR, CDR2 FQNEAQ (reference sequence). In DNA, the CDR3 is TGTGCCAGCAGCTCCCCCGGGGCCCTTCAAGAGACCCAGTACTTC. Residues: CASSSPGALQETQYF. The full variable domain, its missing parts supplied by reference TRBV7-9 and TRBJ2-5, is DTGVSQNPRHKITKRGQNVTFRCDPISEHNRLYWYRQTLGQGPEFLTYFQNEAQLEKSRLLSDRFSAERPKGSFSTLEIQRTEQGDSAMYLCASSSPGALQETQYFGPGTRLLVL.

This clone has just one count. The rearrangement uses TRBV11-2 and TRBJ1-2; D remains unclear. This CDR3 has 16 residues. V dropped 0 bases and J dropped 3 bases, with 14 bases sitting between them. Germline CDR1 and CDR2: SGHAT and FQNNGV. CDR3 bases: TGTGCCAGCAGCTTAGATCCGAGGGTAAACCACTATGGCTACACCTTC. It specifies CASSLDPRVNHYGYTF. Based on the CDR3 plus reference TRBV11-2 and TRBJ1-2, the full variable domain is EAGVAQSPRYKIIEKRQSVAFWCNPISGHATLYWYQQILGQGPKLLIQFQNNGVVDDSQLPKDRFSAERLKGVDSTLKIQPAKLEDSAVYLCASSLDPRVNHYGYTFGSGTRLTVV.